This entry describes one TCR beta chain. The Seattle patients joined while their infection was active and were tracked longitudinally afterward. This sample stems from a study of blood T cell repertoires in COVID-19. Study-wide background: Samples came from the United States, Italy and Spain, spanning acute and convalescent COVID-19.

CDR1 and CDR2 (germline): MDHEN, SYDVKM. V dropped 6 bases and J dropped 6; count of bases not matched to a gene: 9. CDR3 length: 14 residues. Produced via immunoSEQ multiplex PCR; TCRdb's table is partial and in-frame only. The sample lists under 95,000 clones, roughly 84% seen once, with roughly 3% in the top ten. Sequencing was performed on peripheral blood. The TCR originated in a woman over 75 with COVID-19, enrolled during active disease. The chain carries TRBV28 and TRBJ2-7; 9 nucleotides align to TRBD1. The CDR3 DNA reads TGTGCCAGCAGCCCCGGGACAGGGAAGGGCGAGCAGTACTTC. Protein sequence: CASSPGTGKGEQYF.